The 23 T cell receptor beta chains reported below all come from one sample, sequenced in a study of control samples from healthy donors and cancer patients. Repertoires were generated with immunoSEQ multiplex PCR, while TCRdb's copy carries only in-frame clones and drops some. The table has approximately 74,000 clones, less than 95% seen once. The sequenced material came from blood. The receptors originated from a woman in her 30s in good health.

The rearrangement uses TRBV3-1 (or the pseudogene TRBV3-2) and TRBJ1-1; D is unclear. V was cut by 1 base and J by 2 bases, with 5 bases left in between. The CDR3 spans 13 residues. The germline V gene encodes CDR1 LGHDT and CDR2 YNNKEL (reference sequence). The CDR3, as DNA: TGTGCCAGCAGCCAAGTATATAACACTGAAGCTTTCTTT. It encodes CASSQVYNTEAFF.

The rearrangement links TRBV9 to TRBJ2-2, with D possibly matching TRBD1 (6 bases). The CDR3 runs to 16 residues. From germline, CDR1 is SGDLS and CDR2 YYNGEE. The V end lost 3 bases, the J end lost 5 bases, and 17 bases lay between the germline ends. The CDR3 protein is CASSGNTGFSTGELFF. The CDR3 DNA reads as TGTGCCAGCAGCGGAAACACAGGGTTTTCAACCGGGGAGCTGTTTTTT.

The genes are TRBV29-1 and TRBJ1-6; 10 bases fit TRBD1. V shed 6 bases and J 5 bases; nucleotides not matched to a gene: 4. There are 14 residues in the CDR3. Looked up from germline, CDR1 is SQVTM and CDR2 is ANQGSEA. The CDR3 spells CSVGGTGDNSPLHF. As DNA, the CDR3 is TGCAGCGTCGGCGGGACAGGGGATAATTCACCCCTCCACTTT.

The V call is TRBV27, the J call TRBJ2-2; D unclear. The CDR3 runs to 15 residues. V lost 4 bases and J lost 0, with 9 bases in between. Germline assignment: CDR1 MNHEY and CDR2 SMNVEV (reference sequence). CDR3 sequence (DNA): TGTGCCAGCAGTTATAGCCCAACGAACACCGGGGAGCTGTTTTTT. Translation: CASSYSPTNTGELFF.

The chain uses TRBV5-6 and TRBJ2-7; no firm D call. The CDR3 has 13 residues. Germline V gene sequence: CDR1 SGHDT, CDR2 YYEEEE. Deletions cut 5 bases from V and 1 base from J, with 10 bases between. Written as DNA, the CDR3 is TGTGCCAGCAGACAGTGGGTTTCCTACGAGCAGTACTTC. It specifies CASRQWVSYEQYF.

The chain has TRBV11-3 and TRBJ1-3, with D maybe TRBD1 (5 bases). The germline V and J ends were trimmed by 6 bases and 8 bases, with 14 bases remaining between them. This CDR3 spans 13 amino acids. Germline CDR1 is SGHNT and CDR2 is YENEEA. This chain's CDR3 is CASRDIAGDTIYF. The CDR3 DNA is TGTGCCAGCAGGGACATCGCGGGGGACACCATATATTTT.

The chain joins TRBV4-1 to TRBJ2-1; no reliable D call. This CDR3 is 11 amino acids long. Germline-derived CDR1 and CDR2 are MGHRA and YSYEKL. The V gene lost 1 base and the J gene lost 7 bases, with 2 bases spanning the gap. CDR3 in DNA: TGCGCCAGCAGCCAAGTTAATGAGCAGTTCTTC. Protein: CASSQVNEQFF.

The CDR3 DNA reads as TGTGCCAGTAGTCCGACAGGGTATCAGAAATATACGCAGTATTTT. As protein: CASSPTGYQKYTQYF. This chain uses TRBV19 with TRBJ2-3; TRBD1 matches at 7 bases. The CDR3 is 15 residues long. Per the germline V gene, CDR1 is LNHDA and CDR2 is SQIVND (reference sequence). V was clipped by 5 bases and J by 7 bases; unmatched bases: 12.

The chain employs TRBV7-9 and TRBJ1-5; 8 bases align to TRBD1. This CDR3 spans 13 amino acids. The V segment lost 7 bases and the J segment 5 bases; nucleotides outside the gene matches: 4. Germline V CDR1 and CDR2: SEHNR, FQNEAQ (reference sequence). CDR3 nucleotides: TGTGCCAGCACCCAGACAGGGGATCAGCCCCAGCATTTT. Protein product: CASTQTGDQPQHF.

The rearrangement joins TRBV18 to TRBJ1-1; D call uncertain. CDR1 is KGHSH and CDR2 is LQKENI in the germline V gene. The CDR3 runs 15 residues. V dropped 3 bases and J dropped 4 bases, with 15 bases sitting between them. The CDR3 DNA sequence: TGTGCCAGCTCACCTGACACGGGCCCGGGCACTGAAGCTTTCTTT. It yields the protein CASSPDTGPGTEAFF.

V gene TRBV18 combines with J gene TRBJ1-2, with a weak D call TRBD1 (6 bases). The germline CDR1 and CDR2 sequences are KGHSH and LQKENI. The CDR3 contains 16 residues. V was shortened by 5 bases and J by 0 bases, with 16 bases between the two germline ends. The CDR3 DNA reads TGTGCCAGCTCAAGACCCTCAGGGGAGCCTAACTATGGCTACACCTTC. The encoded protein is CASSRPSGEPNYGYTF.

Only a few counts were recorded for this clone. The J gene is TRBJ1-1, the V gene TRBV5-1; unclear D gene. Trimming took off 0 bases at V and 8 bases at J, with 11 bases between the two ends. The CDR3 spans 13 residues. Germline loops: CDR1 SGHRS, CDR2 YFSETQ. CDR3 amino acids: CASSLEVLTEAFF. DNA of the CDR3: TGCGCCAGCAGCTTGGAGGTCCTTACGGAAGCTTTCTTT.

The chain carries TRBV18 and TRBJ1-1, with D tentatively TRBD1 (5 bases). The V gene lost 3 bases and the J gene lost 2 bases, with 10 bases spanning the gap. Germline lookup yields CDR1 KGHSH and CDR2 LQKENI. The CDR3 runs 14 residues. The CDR3 DNA is TGTGCCAGCTCACCGGGGGTTATCAACACTGAAGCTTTCTTT. As protein: CASSPGVINTEAFF.

This chain connects TRBV24-1 to TRBJ1-5; no clear D. The germline CDR1 and CDR2 sequences are KGHDR and SFDVKD. CDR3 length equals 20 residues. With 7 bases removed from V and 4 bases from J, the gap between germline ends came to 31 bases. CDR3 protein: CATSDLAMAVQLSTNQPQHF. DNA for the CDR3: TGTGCCACCAGCGACCTAGCAATGGCAGTACAGCTGAGTACGAATCAGCCCCAGCATTTT.

This clone appeared a single time. The chain has TRBV7-9 and TRBJ1-1; D is undetermined. Germline-derived CDR1 and CDR2 are SEHNR and FQNEAQ (reference sequence). The CDR3 contains 14 residues. V was pared by 1 base and J by 1 base, with 7 bases between. The CDR3 protein is CASSLGRGNTEAFF. The CDR3 nucleotides are TGTGCCAGCAGCTTAGGCCGGGGGAACACTGAAGCTTTCTTT.

This chain links TRBV9 with TRBJ1-1, with 9 nucleotides matching TRBD1. The V segment lost 4 bases and the J segment 0 bases; nucleotides outside the gene matches: 7. This CDR3 contains 16 residues. CDR1 SGDLS and CDR2 YYNGEE come from the germline V gene. CDR3 sequence reads: CASSPPGQGMNTEAFF. CDR3 coding DNA: TGTGCCAGCAGCCCACCGGGACAGGGTATGAACACTGAAGCTTTCTTT. The complete variable domain, with remaining parts taken from reference TRBV9 and TRBJ1-1, reads DSGVTQTPKHLITATGQRVTLRCSPRSGDLSVYWYQQSLDQGLQFLIQYYNGEERAKGNILERFSAQQFPDLHSELNLSSLELGDSALYFCASSPPGQGMNTEAFFGQGTRLTVV.

This rearrangement joins TRBV18 to TRBJ1-2; TRBD1 is a possible D gene (5 bases). Germline V gives CDR1 KGHSH, CDR2 LQKENI. The CDR3 runs 16 residues. V was shortened by 2 bases and J by 6 bases, with 19 bases between the two germline ends. The CDR3 region has the DNA TGTGCCAGCTCACCAGGGATAGGGCAGGGTGGCGATGGCTACACCTTC. Translation: CASSPGIGQGGDGYTF. Variable domain in full (rest from reference TRBV18 and TRBJ1-2): NAGVMQNPRHLVRRRGQEARLRCSPMKGHSHVYWYRQLPEEGLKFMVYLQKENIIDESGMPKERFSAEFPKEGPSILRIQQVVRGDSAAYFCASSPGIGQGGDGYTFGSGTRLTVV.

The V call is TRBV12-3 or TRBV12-4, the J call TRBJ2-5, with D unresolved. The CDR3 has 12 amino acids. The V and J ends lost 1 base and 1 base respectively, with 1 base between them. The CDR3 spells CASSLVQETQYF. For the CDR3, the DNA is TGTGCCAGCAGTTTAGTCCAAGAGACCCAGTACTTC.

DNA of the CDR3: TGTGCCTGGAGTGCCCGGGGGGGGACTAATGAAAAACTGTTTTTT. Amino acid sequence: CAWSARGGTNEKLFF. The gene calls are TRBV30 and TRBJ1-4; D might be TRBD1 (5 bases). Germline-derived CDR1 and CDR2 are GTSNPN and SVGIG (reference sequence). The CDR3 contains 15 residues. Trimming shortened V by 1 base and J by 2 bases, and 11 bases separated the two germline ends.

The chain uses TRBV5-4 and TRBJ1-2; D is uncertain. CDR1 and CDR2 (germline): SGHNT, YYREEE (reference sequence). The ends were cut back, 7 bases at V and 2 bases at J, with 21 bases in the middle. The length of the CDR3 is 16 residues. The CDR3 DNA follows: TGTGCCAGCTACCTTTACCAATCGGGAGCGAACTATGGCTACACCTTC. The encoded protein is CASYLYQSGANYGYTF.

The gene calls are TRBV11-3 and TRBJ1-1, with a possible D match to TRBD1 (5 bases). The CDR3 is 18 amino acids. V was shortened by 1 base and J by 0 bases, with 18 bases between the two germline ends. The germline gives CDR1 SGHNT, CDR2 YENEEA. The CDR3 here is CASSLAVRGLGLNTEAFF. The CDR3 DNA reads as TGTGCCAGCAGCTTAGCCGTACGGGGCTTGGGGTTGAACACTGAAGCTTTCTTT.

The rearrangement uses TRBV6-2 or TRBV6-3 and TRBJ2-5; no reliable D call. The V and J ends lost 5 bases and 4 bases respectively, with 5 bases between them. This CDR3 is 11 amino acids long. The germline gives CDR1 MNHEY, CDR2 SVGEGT. The CDR3: CASSLPETQYF. Written as DNA, the CDR3 is TGTGCCAGCAGTCTCCCAGAGACCCAGTACTTC.

V gene TRBV20-1 combines with J gene TRBJ1-6; D is undetermined. CDR1 is DFQATT, CDR2 SNEGSKA, per germline (reference sequence). V was cut by 2 bases and J by 15 bases, with 5 bases left in between. The CDR3 spans 9 residues. CDR3 residues: CSARRYLHF. CDR3 nucleotides: TGCAGTGCTAGAAGGTACCTCCACTTT.